The clone carrying this T cell receptor (beta chain) was picked up a small number of times. Antigen unknown. TCRdb used MiXCR to reprocess the 5' RACE reads, holding one entry per CDR3 protein. The sample has around 530,000 distinct CDR3 sequences, about a sixth seen once. The data derive from a study of T cells after yellow fever vaccination. Study context: Fractions of low cell number were prepared using SMART-Seq v4 Ultra Low Input. Findings and limits, study-wide: Reappearing after the booster were most of the clones from primary vaccination (less than 98% CD4, 85% to 90% CD8).

From germline, CDR1 is MGHDK and CDR2 SYGVNS. The CDR3 loop spans 16 amino acids. Germline trimming cut 4 bases from V and 3 bases from J; bases unmatched to any gene: 5. The clonotype originates from a man in his late teens or twenties who received the YFV17D yellow fever vaccine. The chain joins TRBV25-1 to TRBJ2-7; 14 bases are shared with TRBD2. The input for sequencing was PBMCs, taken about 5 days after the first yellow fever vaccination. The CDR3 region is CASSGSGTSGGYEQYF. DNA of the CDR3: TGTGCCAGCAGTGGTAGCGGGACTAGCGGGGGCTACGAGCAGTACTTC.